Presented here are 25 T cell receptor beta chains from one specimen sequenced in a study of identical twins. In TCRdb, the 5' RACE reads were re-called with MiXCR into one record per CDR3 protein. The sample lists approximately 1.8 million distinct CDR3 sequences; about 32% were seen once. The sequencing sample was made of cord blood. These receptors were collected from a newborn girl in good health.

This clonotype came up a few times. This chain uses TRBV20-1 with TRBJ1-2, with a possible D match to TRBD1 (5 bases). The V gene's germline CDR1 is DFQATT and CDR2 SNEGSKA (reference sequence). V gave up 3 bases and J gave up 4 bases, with 9 bases separating them. This CDR3 contains 12 residues. CDR3 DNA: TGCAGTGCTAGGGACATACCCTATGGCTACACCTTC. This sequence encodes CSARDIPYGYTF.

The rearrangement joins TRBV19 to TRBJ2-3, with 7 bases matching TRBD2. The CDR3 sequence is 15 residues long. Losses at the gene ends were 3 bases for V and 3 bases for J; bases not matched to a gene: 6. Germline-derived CDR1 and CDR2 are LNHDA and SQIVND (reference sequence). The CDR3 protein is CASSIGLGGTDTQYF. In DNA, the CDR3 is TGTGCCAGTAGTATTGGACTAGGAGGGACAGATACGCAGTATTTT.

Only a few counts were recorded for this clonotype. V gene TRBV27 combines with J gene TRBJ1-6; the match to TRBD1 covers 9 bases. Germline CDR1 is MNHEY and CDR2 is SMNVEV (reference sequence). V shed 6 bases and J 4 bases; nucleotides not matched to a gene: 4. The CDR3 consists of 15 residues. In DNA, the CDR3 is TGTGCCAGCAGACAGGGGGCGCTTTATAATTCACCCCTCCACTTT. Its protein product is CASRQGALYNSPLHF.

There are many counts of this clonotype. The rearrangement uses TRBV4-1 and TRBJ2-5; D gene uncertain. The CDR3 contains 13 residues. CDR1 MGHRA and CDR2 YSYEKL come from the germline V gene. V lost 2 bases and J 5 bases, leaving 9 bases between the germline ends. Written as DNA, the CDR3 is TGCGCCAGCAGCCAAACGCGTGGGGAGACCCAGTACTTC. Its protein product is CASSQTRGETQYF.

The chain has TRBV5-6 and TRBJ1-5; D gene uncertain. This CDR3 spans 14 amino acids. The V gene's germline CDR1 is SGHDT and CDR2 YYEEEE. The V end lost 5 bases, the J end lost 4 bases, and 13 bases lay between the germline ends. Here the CDR3 DNA reads TGTGCCAGCAGTCGTTCCTTATATAATCAGCCCCAGCATTTT. Its protein is CASSRSLYNQPQHF.

This clonotype was found a few times. The chain has TRBV7-6 and TRBJ1-5; unclear D gene. Germline-derived CDR1 and CDR2 are SGHVS and FNYEAQ. V dropped 5 bases and J dropped 10 bases, with 15 bases sitting between them. The CDR3 consists of 13 residues. CDR3 in amino acids: CASSPLDTIPQHF. In nucleotides, the CDR3 is TGTGCCAGCAGCCCTCTCGACACGATCCCCCAGCATTTT. Full variable domain (missing parts from reference TRBV7-6 and TRBJ1-5): GAGVSQSPRYKVTKRGQDVALRCDPISGHVSLYWYRQALGQGPEFLTYFNYEAQQDKSGLPNDRFSAERPEGSISTLTIQRTEQRDSAMYRCASSPLDTIPQHFGDGTRLSIL.

This chain links TRBV7-6 with TRBJ2-1; 10 nucleotides align to TRBD2. This CDR3 has 15 amino acids. Per the germline V gene, CDR1 is SGHVS and CDR2 is FNYEAQ. The V and J ends lost 6 bases and 9 bases, in that order; junction bases with no gene match: 11. CDR3 amino acids: CASSFGLAGVREQFF. CDR3 in DNA: TGTGCCAGCAGTTTCGGGCTAGCGGGAGTTCGTGAGCAGTTCTTC.

This clonotype appeared a single time. This chain joins TRBV18 and TRBJ1-3; the match to TRBD1 covers 8 bases. V lost 3 bases to trimming and J lost 1 base; unmatched junction nucleotides: 8. The CDR3 covers 17 residues. Germline CDR1 and CDR2: KGHSH and LQKENI. This chain's CDR3 is CASSPPDRDRSGNTIYF. Written as DNA, the CDR3 is TGTGCCAGCTCACCCCCGGACAGGGATCGGTCTGGAAACACCATATATTTT.

The chain uses TRBV30 and TRBJ2-7; 11 bases fit TRBD2. The CDR3 sequence is 13 residues long. The J segment lost 12 bases and the V segment lost 4 bases, leaving 11 bases of the junction unmatched. Germline-derived CDR1 and CDR2 are GTSNPN and SVGIG (reference sequence). The CDR3: CAWTGIAGGPGYF. CDR3 bases: TGTGCCTGGACGGGCATAGCGGGGGGGCCTGGGTACTTC.

The chain carries TRBV14 and TRBJ2-1; a weak D match, TRBD1 (6 bases). Germline loops: CDR1 SGHDN, CDR2 FVKESK. Trimming cost V 3 bases and J 4 bases, with 13 bases left between them. The CDR3 is 15 amino acids. CDR3 nucleotides: TGTGCCAGCAGCCACTCAGGGGCTCCATACAATGAGCAGTTCTTC. As protein: CASSHSGAPYNEQFF.

This clonotype is a singleton in its sample. The germline gene is not matched at one end of the junction; a read error may be the cause. V gene TRBV12-3 or TRBV12-4 combines with J gene TRBJ1-4; 7 bases are a match to TRBD1. CDR3 length: 15 residues. The CDR3 DNA reads TGTGCCAGCAGTTTGGAGGGGGCAACTAGTGAAAAACTGTTTTTT. Translated: CASSLEGATSEKLFF.

This clonotype was observed a handful of times. The genes are TRBV27 and TRBJ2-1; D unresolved. V dropped 4 bases and J dropped 3 bases, with 19 bases sitting between them. This CDR3 is built from 17 residues. Germline lookup yields CDR1 MNHEY and CDR2 SMNVEV (reference sequence). CDR3 nucleotide sequence: TGTGCCAGCAGTTCGTCGATCAGCCGCCTATACTACAATGAGCAGTTCTTC. This translates into CASSSSISRLYYNEQFF.

The rearrangement uses TRBV21-1 and TRBJ1-1. TRBV21-1 is labeled a pseudogene. The CDR3 contains 14 residues. This CDR3 reads CASSKAARRSEAFF. CDR3 DNA: TGTGCCAGCAGCAAAGCGGCCAGGAGATCTGAAGCTTTCTTT.

This chain joins TRBV20-1 and TRBJ2-5; D perhaps matches TRBD1 (6 bases). The CDR3 has 15 amino acids. With 1 base removed from V and 11 bases from J, the gap between germline ends came to 23 bases. Germline V lookup: CDR1 DFQATT, CDR2 SNEGSKA (reference sequence). The DNA for the CDR3 is TGCAGTGCTAGAGTGTCCCGGGGACACATCAATGAGCAGTACTTC. Translating it yields CSARVSRGHINEQYF.

This clonotype was seen a handful of times. The V and J genes are TRBV7-2 and TRBJ1-1; D call uncertain. This CDR3 spans 14 amino acids. CDR1 and CDR2 from the germline V gene are SGHTA and FQGNSA. V was pared by 2 bases and J by 1 base, with 8 bases between. The CDR3 loop is CASSLFPGNTEAFF. Here the CDR3 DNA reads TGTGCCAGCAGCTTATTCCCAGGGAACACTGAAGCTTTCTTT.

This clonotype was observed a few times. The V gene is TRBV21-1, the J gene TRBJ2-3; the table's D call, TRBD2, was not checked against the DNA. TRBV21-1 corresponds to a pseudogene. The CDR3 loop spans 20 amino acids. CDR3 DNA sequence: TGTGCCAGCAGCAAAGTCCCCCGAGGCCTAGAGGGGGGGGTCACAGATACGCAGTATTTT. Translated: CASSKVPRGLEGGVTDTQYF.

The rearrangement links TRBV7-9 to TRBJ1-4, with 8 bases fitting TRBD1. Trimming took 5 bases from V and 2 from J; bases not matched to a gene: 4. The CDR3 sequence is 15 residues long. CDR1 is SEHNR, CDR2 FQNEAQ, per germline (reference sequence). In DNA, the CDR3 is TGTGCCAGCAGCACTTCAGGGGGCACTAATGAAAAACTGTTTTTT. It yields the protein CASSTSGGTNEKLFF.

The chain couples TRBV19 to TRBJ2-7, with TRBD2 matching over 9 bases. Losses at the gene ends were 3 bases for V and 0 bases for J; bases not matched to a gene: 3. The CDR3 extends over 15 amino acids. In germline, CDR1 is LNHDA, CDR2 SQIVND (reference sequence). The DNA of the CDR3 is TGTGCCAGTAGTATTTTGACTAGCGGCTCCTACGAGCAGTACTTC. Translation gives CASSILTSGSYEQYF. Looking up the rest from reference TRBV19 and TRBJ2-7 gives the full variable domain: DGGITQSPKYLFRKEGQNVTLSCEQNLNHDAMYWYRQDPGQGLRLIYYSQIVNDFQKGDIAEGYSVSREKKESFPLTVTSAQKNPTAFYLCASSILTSGSYEQYFGPGTRLTVT.

This clonotype has more than one count but fewer than ten. The rearrangement joins TRBV14 to TRBJ2-3; 8 bases fit TRBD1. The CDR3 covers 12 residues. J gave up 7 bases and V 4 bases, and 1 base lay outside the gene matches. From germline, CDR1 is SGHDN and CDR2 FVKESK. The CDR3 reads CASSRTGYTQYF. The CDR3 DNA reads as TGTGCCAGCAGCCGGACAGGGTATACGCAGTATTTT.

V gene TRBV18 combines with J gene TRBJ2-3; D might be TRBD1 or TRBD2, each matching 5 bases. V lost 4 bases and J 4 bases, leaving 18 bases between the germline ends. Germline CDR1 KGHSH, CDR2 LQKENI. The CDR3 loop spans 16 amino acids. Here the CDR3 DNA reads TGTGCCAGCTCACACCAGCTGTCAGGGACCCCAGATACGCAGTATTTT. Protein: CASSHQLSGTPDTQYF. Full variable domain (outside the CDR3, taken from reference TRBV18 and TRBJ2-3): NAGVMQNPRHLVRRRGQEARLRCSPMKGHSHVYWYRQLPEEGLKFMVYLQKENIIDESGMPKERFSAEFPKEGPSILRIQQVVRGDSAAYFCASSHQLSGTPDTQYFGPGTRLTVL.

V gene TRBV20-1 combines with J gene TRBJ2-5, with TRBD2 matching 13 bases. The J call may be wrong; the DNA end is better matched by TRBJ2-1. The germline V gene has CDR1 DFQATT and CDR2 SNEGSKA (reference sequence). This CDR3 has 15 residues. This CDR3 reads CSAPTGLAGQETQFF. The CDR3 bases are TGCAGTGCTCCCACGGGACTAGCGGGGCAAGAGACCCAGTTCTTC.

The table lists this clonotype with a few counts. The J gene is TRBJ2-3, the V gene TRBV20-1; TRBD1 might be the D (6 bases). The CDR3 length is 13 residues. Per germline, CDR1 DFQATT and CDR2 SNEGSKA (reference sequence). The CDR3 reads CRARGYSTDTQYF. Here the CDR3 DNA reads TGCAGAGCCAGGGGTTACAGCACAGATACGCAGTATTTT.

There are a few counts of this clonotype. As DNA, the CDR3 is TGTGCCAGCAGTCCTAGTGCGGGGGTAAATGAGCAGTTCTTC. This translates into CASSPSAGVNEQFF. This chain connects TRBV6-4 to TRBJ2-1; 7 positions agree with TRBD2. The CDR3 has 14 residues. In germline, CDR1 is MRHNA, CDR2 SNTAGT. Germline trimming cut 5 bases from V and 7 bases from J; bases unmatched to any gene: 8.

The chain is built from TRBV6-5 and TRBJ2-1; TRBD1 agrees at 10 bases. V trimming: 5 bases; J trimming: 6 bases; junction bases outside the gene matches: 7. The germline gives CDR1 MNHEY, CDR2 SVGAGI. CDR3 length: 15 amino acids. CDR3 residues: CASSVTGGLGNEQFF. CDR3 DNA sequence: TGTGCCAGCAGTGTGACAGGGGGCCTGGGCAATGAGCAGTTCTTC.

The chain couples TRBV6-6 to TRBJ1-2; D not certain. The CDR3 is 13 residues long. Trimming removed 4 bases from V and 8 bases from J, with 14 bases in between. Germline CDR1 reads MNHNY; CDR2 reads SVGAGI (reference sequence). This CDR3 reads CASSSQLPQGYTF. The CDR3, as DNA: TGTGCCAGCAGTTCCCAACTCCCTCAAGGCTACACCTTC.